This record concerns one T cell receptor (beta chain) sequence. Germline assignment: CDR1 SNHLY and CDR2 FYNNEI. V was clipped by 4 bases and J by 9 bases, with 13 bases between them. CDR3 length: 14 residues. The sample is drawn from a study of blood T cell repertoires in COVID-19. What the recovered Cohort 3 donors had was two negative PCRs, clearance, or symptom resolution. Assay used: immunoSEQ multiplex PCR; TCRdb lists only in-frame clones, some missing. The sample yields under 350,000 clones, around 92% seen once. The chain links TRBV2 to TRBJ1-6; D possibly corresponds to TRBD1 (5 bases). This clonotype was obtained from a woman aged 60 to 75 who had recovered from COVID-19. Sequenced sample: PBMCs or T cells enriched from blood (not recorded which). DNA of the CDR3: TGTGCCAGCAGTGCAGGGCCCGTGGGTTCACCCCTCCACTTT. Its protein product is CASSAGPVGSPLHF.